This T cell receptor (beta chain) was captured in a study of blood T cell repertoires in COVID-19. The data were produced by immunoSEQ multiplex PCR, yet TCRdb's version contains in-frame clones alone and is incomplete. The data contain about 57,000 clones, around 80% of them singletons. CDR1 is MRHNA and CDR2 is SNTAGT in the germline V gene. With 2 bases removed from V and 4 bases from J, the gap between germline ends came to 8 bases. This CDR3 is 13 amino acids long. This clone has just a few counts. Sequencing input: peripheral blood. The TCR sequence derives from a human donor in a cohort sampled during active COVID-19. The chain uses TRBV6-4 and TRBJ1-2; TRBD1 is a possible D gene (5 bases). The DNA for the CDR3 is TGTGCCAGCAGTGACCGGGGGGGCTATGGCTACACCTTC. Its protein product is CASSDRGGYGYTF.